This TCR beta chain was sequenced for a study of blood T cell repertoires in COVID-19. The overall study: Acute and convalescent COVID-19 specimens originated in the United States, Italy and Spain. The analysed material was cDNA or gDNA that came from T cells, B-cell-depleted T cells, or PBMCs.

Per the original data handling: Amplification of reference gene primers provided the estimated nucleated cell counts. Sequenced by immunoSEQ multiplex PCR; TCRdb stores in-frame clones only, minus some. V, J and clone size are those of that table, while D and trimming were read from the DNA. The sample shows about 120,000 clones, 86% of them seen only once. Trimming stripped 5 bases from V and 7 bases from J, with 21 bases between. This CDR3 is 15 amino acids long. In germline, CDR1 is LNHNV, CDR2 YYDKDF (reference sequence). Sequencing input: peripheral blood. This TCR was recovered from a man in his forties with acute or convalescent COVID-19. The rearrangement joins TRBV15 to TRBJ2-7, with a possible D match to TRBD1 (6 bases). The CDR3 coding sequence is TGTGCCACCAGCGGACGGGACACCCGTCGTGGGGAGCAGTACTTC. It specifies CATSGRDTRRGEQYF.